This is a list of T cell receptor beta chains from one sample in a study of T cell changes during pregnancy in multiple sclerosis. Sequenced by immunoSEQ multiplex PCR; TCRdb stores in-frame clones only, minus some. The table records approximately 84,000 clones, 94% of them present only once. Sequencing was performed on peripheral blood, taken in the second trimester of pregnancy. Receptors originate from a female donor in good health, enrolled as a control in a pregnancy study. CDR3s include the opening cysteine and the closing phenylalanine or tryptophan. D genes are given only for firm matches. Some rows mark clone size as missing; the rest say once, few, many or name a class of expanded clone.

J gene	clone size	V gene	D gene	CDR3 DNA	CDR3 protein
TRBJ2-2	.	TRBV2	TRBD1	TGTGCCAGCAGTAGAACAGGGGGCGATGGCGGGGAGCTGTTTTTT	CASSRTGGDGGELFF
TRBJ2-7	.	TRBV4-2	TRBD2	TGTGCCAGCAGCCAGATACTAGCGGGGAGCTCCTACGAGCAGTACTTC	CASSQILAGSSYEQYF
TRBJ1-2	.	TRBV13	TRBD1	TGTGCCAGCAGCGTACAGGGGAACTATGGCTACACCTTC	CASSVQGNYGYTF
TRBJ2-7	.	TRBV19	.	TGTGCCAGTAGCTCTTTCGTCTCCTACGAGCAGTACTTC	CASSSFVSYEQYF
TRBJ1-1	.	TRBV6-1	.	TGTGCCAGCAGTGAACGGCCTTCAGGGCTTGAAGCTTTCTTT	CASSERPSGLEAFF
TRBJ2-7	.	TRBV7-9	TRBD1	TGTGCCAGCAGCCACAGGGGATTAAACGAGCAGTACTTC	CASSHRGLNEQYF
TRBJ1-1	.	TRBV6-5	.	TGTGCCAGCAGTTACTCGGGGGGTACGAACACTGAAGCTTTCTTT	CASSYSGGTNTEAFF
TRBJ1-1	.	TRBV5-1	.	TGCGCCAGCGCAGGACAACCGAACACTGAAGCTTTCTTT	CASAGQPNTEAFF
TRBJ2-1	.	TRBV6-1	TRBD2	TGTGCCGGCGGGAGTTATTCCCTTTTGGACAATGAGCAGTTCTTC	CAGGSYSLLDNEQFF
TRBJ2-3	.	TRBV25-1	.	TGTGCCAGCAGTATTTCTTCAGATACGCAGTATTTT	CASSISSDTQYF
TRBJ1-2	.	TRBV6-4	.	TGTGCCAGCAGTGATGGGCCAGGGAATGGCTACACCTTC	CASSDGPGNGYTF
TRBJ1-5	.	TRBV5-1	.	TGCGCCAGCAGCGTCGGGACAACTAGCAATCAGCCCCAGCATTTT	CASSVGTTSNQPQHF
TRBJ1-1	.	TRBV27	.	TGTGCCAGCAGTTTAGGCTACCGGGGAGGCACTGAAGCTTTCTTT	CASSLGYRGGTEAFF
TRBJ2-1	.	TRBV7-9	TRBD2	TGTGCCAGCAGCCTGACAGCGGGAGGGCCCAATGAGCAGTTCTTC	CASSLTAGGPNEQFF
TRBJ1-4	.	TRBV28	.	TGTGCCAGCAGGGCGGGGACGACTAATGAAAAACTGTTTTTT	CASRAGTTNEKLFF
TRBJ2-7	.	TRBV21-1	.	TGTGCCAGCAGCAAAGCCCGTCTCTACGAGCAGTACTTC	CASSKARLYEQYF
TRBJ1-5	.	TRBV6-5	.	TGTGCCAGCAGTGGGGCCTATAGCAATCAGCCCCAGCATTTT	CASSGAYSNQPQHF
TRBJ2-1	once	TRBV6-5	.	TGTGCCAACAGTTACTCGGTGGGGGCACGGGATAATGAGCAGTTCTTC	CANSYSVGARDNEQFF
TRBJ1-2	.	TRBV28	.	TGTGCCACCTTACTCGGGTATGGCTACACCTTC	CATLLGYGYTF
TRBJ2-2	once	TRBV5-1	TRBD2	TGCGCCAGCGGAGGCGGGGGAACCACCGGGGAGCTGTTTTTT	CASGGGGTTGELFF
TRBJ2-3	.	TRBV5-8	.	TGTGCCAGCAGGGACCCTCGGGGGTCTGATACGCAGTATTTT	CASRDPRGSDTQYF
TRBJ2-3	.	TRBV6-5	TRBD2	TGTGCCAGCAGTTACGCCGGGAGGGATACGCAGTATTTT	CASSYAGRDTQYF
TRBJ2-1	.	TRBV7-7	TRBD1	TGTGCTAGCAGCTTAGTGGGGGACAGGGGGTACAATGAGCAGTTCTTC	CASSLVGDRGYNEQFF
TRBJ1-4	.	TRBV5-1	.	TGCGCCAGCAGCTTGGAGGGGATTGCAACTAATGAAAAACTGTTTTTT	CASSLEGIATNEKLFF
TRBJ2-2	.	TRBV4-1	TRBD2	TGCGCCAGCAGCCAAGTTATGCTAGCGGGTCCTACTAAGGGGACCGGGGAGCTGTTTTTT	CASSQVMLAGPTKGTGELFF
TRBJ1-1	.	TRBV6-5	TRBD1	TGTGCCAGCAGCTCACAGGGGGATTTCACTGAAGCTTTCTTT	CASSSQGDFTEAFF
TRBJ1-1	.	TRBV27	.	TGTGCCAGCAGTTTCATGAGGGCGGGAGACACTGAAGCTTTCTTT	CASSFMRAGDTEAFF
TRBJ2-1	.	TRBV5-8	TRBD2	TGTGCCAGCATTTTGCCGGGAGGGTCCTACAATGAGCAGTTCTTC	CASILPGGSYNEQFF
TRBJ2-3	.	TRBV27	TRBD2	TGTGCCAGCAGTTCCCTAGCGGGAGGGGGCACAGATACGCAGTATTTT	CASSSLAGGGTDTQYF
TRBJ2-1	.	TRBV6-5	TRBD1	TGTGCCAGCAGTTACTCGGTTGGGACAGGGGCGTATGAGCAGTTCTTC	CASSYSVGTGAYEQFF
TRBJ1-2	few	TRBV2	TRBD1	TGTGCCAGCAGTACAGGGGGCAGGTTTGGCTACACCTTC	CASSTGGRFGYTF
TRBJ2-7	.	TRBV5-4	.	TGTGCCAGCAGCACCACGGGACTCAACTACGAGCAGTACTTC	CASSTTGLNYEQYF
TRBJ2-1	.	TRBV5-6	TRBD2	TGTGCCAGCAGCGGGCGGGAGGCTCGGAATGAGCAGTTCTTC	CASSGREARNEQFF
TRBJ2-7	.	TRBV28	.	TGTGCCAGCAGGCGTTCTAGCGCCTATACCTACGAGCAGTACTTC	CASRRSSAYTYEQYF
TRBJ2-2	.	TRBV6-1	TRBD2	TGTGCCAGCAGGTTAGCGGGTACGAACACCGGGGAGCTGTTTTTT	CASRLAGTNTGELFF
TRBJ2-3	.	TRBV20-1	.	TGCAGTGCTAGAAAGACGGGGACGCAGTATTTT	CSARKTGTQYF
TRBJ2-1	.	TRBV18	TRBD2	TGTGCCAGCTCACCACTCGGACTAGCTTACAATGAGCAGTTCTTC	CASSPLGLAYNEQFF
TRBJ2-2	.	TRBV28	.	TGTGCCAGCAGGGACGGAGGGGCTAACACCGGGGAGCTGTTTTTT	CASRDGGANTGELFF
TRBJ2-2	.	TRBV19	TRBD1	TGTGCCAGTAGTAACCCTCCCTTTGAGACAGGGGGCCTCACCGGGGAGCTGTTTTTT	CASSNPPFETGGLTGELFF
TRBJ2-2	.	TRBV19	TRBD2	TGTGCCAGTATCCCACGAGCCTTACGTCTGGCGGGAGGACGCACCGGGGAGCTGTTTTTT	CASIPRALRLAGGRTGELFF
TRBJ1-2	.	TRBV5-1	TRBD1	TGCGCCAGCAGCTTGACATCCGGGACAGGGTCCCGTGGCTACACCTTC	CASSLTSGTGSRGYTF
TRBJ1-5	.	TRBV2	TRBD1	TGTGCCAGCAGTGAAGGGCAGGGGGCAAATAGCAATCAGCCCCAGCATTTT	CASSEGQGANSNQPQHF
TRBJ2-7	.	TRBV21-1	.	TGTGCGAGCCCCCCTAGCGGGATGAGGGGGAAGCAGTACTTC	CASPPSGMRGKQYF